This is a list of T cell receptor beta chains from one sample in a study of response to subunit inactivated influenza vaccine. TCRdb passed the RT-PCR reads through MiXCR, listing each CDR3 protein once. The data contain about 650,000 distinct CDR3 sequences, 14% of them singletons. Sequenced material: PBMCs from blood, taken approximately 15 days before vaccination. The receptors were sampled from a man aged 50 to 59 who received an inactivated influenza vaccine. The CDR3 runs from the conserved cysteine through the conserved F or W. The D gene is left open where the match is weak. The size entry is marked missing in some rows and otherwise reads once, few, many or a size class.

J	D	size	V	DNA	CDR3
TRBJ2-3	TRBD1	NA	TRBV12-3/TRBV12-4	TGTGCCAGCAGTTTAGAGGACAGGGAAGCGGATACGCAGTATTTT	CASSLEDREADTQYF
TRBJ2-5	TRBD2	NA	TRBV6-1	TGTGCCAGCAGCCGGGGGACTAGCGGGGCCCCGGGGAAAGAGACCCAGTACTTC	CASSRGTSGAPGKETQYF
TRBJ1-5	NA	many	TRBV20-1	TGCAGTGCTAGGATGGGCAATCAGCCCCAGCATTTT	CSARMGNQPQHF
TRBJ2-2	TRBD1	few	TRBV11-3	TGTGCCAGCAGCTTAGCAGGGGGCGCCACCGGGGAGCTGTTTTTT	CASSLAGGATGELFF
TRBJ1-2	NA	few	TRBV6-5	TGTGCCAGCAGTTACTCCCAGGGTAACTATGGCTACACCTTC	CASSYSQGNYGYTF
TRBJ1-1	NA	few	TRBV9	TGTGCCAGCAGCCCATTAGACAGGACTGAAGCTTTCTTT	CASSPLDRTEAFF
TRBJ2-1	TRBD2	few	TRBV9	TGTGCCAGCAGCGTAGGGACTAGCGGACGGAGGGTGGGTAGTGAGCAGTTCTTC	CASSVGTSGRRVGSEQFF
TRBJ2-3	NA	NA	TRBV5-6	TGTGCCAGCAGCCTGGCGGCTACCCGACCAAATACGCAGTATTTT	CASSLAATRPNTQYF
TRBJ2-1	TRBD1	many	TRBV29-1	TGCAGCGCCGGGGCCGGGACAGGACGAAATGAGCAGTTCTTC	CSAGAGTGRNEQFF
TRBJ1-4	TRBD1	once	TRBV29-1	TGCAGCGTTGAAGAAAAATCAGGGGGCCGGGAAAAACTGTTTTTT	CSVEEKSGGREKLFF
TRBJ2-7	NA	NA	TRBV12-3/TRBV12-4	TGTGCCAGCAGTTTTGGGCAGGTTCCCTACGAGCAGTACTTC	CASSFGQVPYEQYF
TRBJ2-7	TRBD1	few	TRBV5-1	TGCGCCAGCAGCCCCACCGGGACAGCCTCTAACGAGCAGTACTTC	CASSPTGTASNEQYF
TRBJ2-5	NA	few	TRBV14	TGTGCCAGCAGCCCCTGGCCAGGGAACAAGACCCAGTACTTC	CASSPWPGNKTQYF
TRBJ1-1	NA	NA	TRBV5-1	TGCGCCAGCAGCTTCGAAGAGAGACAGTGTGAAGCTTTCTTT	CASSFEERQCEAFF
TRBJ2-1	TRBD2	few	TRBV20-1	TGCAGTGCTAGAGATCCCTATCAAGCGGGGGACTACAATGAGCAGTTCTTC	CSARDPYQAGDYNEQFF
TRBJ2-1	NA	few	TRBV30	TGTGCCTGGGGCCACAATGAGCAGTTCTTC	CAWGHNEQFF
TRBJ1-2	NA	few	TRBV5-1	TGCGCCAGCAGCCCCAGACGGGATTATGGCTACACCTTC	CASSPRRDYGYTF
TRBJ2-1	NA	many	TRBV20-1	TGCAGTGCTAGCCCTGGGGAGTATTTCCGAAATGAGCAGTTCTTC	CSASPGEYFRNEQFF
TRBJ1-4	NA	NA	TRBV6-5	TGTGCCAGCAGTTATGTTGCATGGGGGCCCGGCGAAAAACTGTTTTTT	CASSYVAWGPGEKLFF
TRBJ2-7	TRBD2	NA	TRBV4-3	TGCGCCAGCAGCCCCCAACCGGGGGGGGCCTACGAGCAGTACTTC	CASSPQPGGAYEQYF
TRBJ2-7	NA	few	TRBV4-1	TGCGCCAGCAGCCAAGATCCTAGGGTCAACTACGAGCAGTACTTC	CASSQDPRVNYEQYF
TRBJ2-5	NA	NA	TRBV5-1	TGCGCCAGCAGCACCTTTGAGAAAGAGACCCAGTACTTC	CASSTFEKETQYF
TRBJ2-5	NA	NA	TRBV6-5	TGTGCCAGCAGTTACAACCAGGGGGAGACCCAGTACTTC	CASSYNQGETQYF
TRBJ1-3	TRBD1	few	TRBV6-2/TRBV6-3	TGTGCCAGCAGCTCTCGGGACAGGGGGAGAAACACCATATATTTT	CASSSRDRGRNTIYF
TRBJ1-5	NA	few	TRBV12-3/TRBV12-4	TGTGCCAGCACACACCGCGGGGACACTGGCGGGCCCCAGCATTTT	CASTHRGDTGGPQHF
TRBJ2-2	NA	few	TRBV30	TGTGCCTGGAGTGTAGGAGTCGGCACCGGGGAGCTGTTTTTT	CAWSVGVGTGELFF
TRBJ2-1	NA	few	TRBV12-3/TRBV12-4	TGTGCCAGCAGTCAACCTGGCAGAGATACCTACAATGAGCAGTTCTTC	CASSQPGRDTYNEQFF
TRBJ2-1	TRBD2	few	TRBV12-3/TRBV12-4	TGTGCCAGCAGCTCCTCTAGCGGTCTACGCAATGAGCAGTTCTTC	CASSSSSGLRNEQFF
TRBJ2-2	NA	few	TRBV10-2	TGCGCCAGCAGTGAGATTTGGGTCACCGGGGAGCTGTTTTTT	CASSEIWVTGELFF
TRBJ1-5	NA	many	TRBV12-3/TRBV12-4	TGTGCCAGCAGACTAGGGTGGGGAGGGAATCAGCCCCAGCATTTT	CASRLGWGGNQPQHF
TRBJ1-6	NA	NA	TRBV4-2	TGTGCCAGCACTCTCGGAGAGGATTCACCCCTCCACTTT	CASTLGEDSPLHF
TRBJ2-5	TRBD2	NA	TRBV12-3/TRBV12-4	TGTGCCAGCAGTTCACGGGGGGGGGCCCTTGAGACCCAGTACTTC	CASSSRGGALETQYF
TRBJ2-3	NA	NA	TRBV28	TGTGCCAGCAGTTTTACATCTGGGCCGGGTACGCAGTATTTT	CASSFTSGPGTQYF
TRBJ1-2	NA	many	TRBV7-9	TGTGCCAGCAGCTTAGAGCCGGGGCTTGGCTACACCTTC	CASSLEPGLGYTF
TRBJ1-5	TRBD1	few	TRBV2	TGTGCCAGCAAGTCCGGGACAGGGAACCAGCCCCAGCATTTT	CASKSGTGNQPQHF
TRBJ2-5	TRBD1	NA	TRBV4-1	TGCGCCAGCAGCCAAGACGGGACAGGAATGGAGACCCAGTACTTC	CASSQDGTGMETQYF
TRBJ2-2	TRBD2	few	TRBV12-3/TRBV12-4	TGTGCCAGCACCCCGGGACTAGCGGGCACCGGGGAGCTGTTTTTT	CASTPGLAGTGELFF
TRBJ2-2	TRBD2	NA	TRBV20-1	TGCAGTGTTAGACCGGGACTAGCGGGGTCCGGGGAGCTGTTTTTT	CSVRPGLAGSGELFF
TRBJ2-2	TRBD2	few	TRBV5-1	TGCGCCAGCAGCTTCGGGACTAGGGGTCCCGGGGAGCTGTTTTTT	CASSFGTRGPGELFF
TRBJ2-1	NA	few	TRBV7-9	TGTGCCAGCAGCCTACGCCGGGAGATTAATGAGCAGTTCTTC	CASSLRREINEQFF
TRBJ2-7	NA	NA	TRBV12-3/TRBV12-4	TGTGCCAGCAGCCCCTGGACAGAACGGGAGCCCTACGAGCAGTACTTC	CASSPWTEREPYEQYF
TRBJ1-2	NA	many	TRBV12-3/TRBV12-4	TGTGCCAGCAGTTTAGATAGGGTTTCTGGCTACACCTTC	CASSLDRVSGYTF
TRBJ1-1	NA	NA	TRBV3-1	TGTGCCAGCAGCCAACAACAGTCCTTGAACACTGAAGCTTTCTTT	CASSQQQSLNTEAFF
TRBJ2-1	TRBD2	many	TRBV9	TGTGCCAGCAGCGTAGGCTTGGGACTAGCGGGAGAGCAGTTCTTC	CASSVGLGLAGEQFF
TRBJ1-4	TRBD1	NA	TRBV7-9	TGTGCCAGCAGTATTCCGGGACAGGGGGCCTCTGAAAAACTGTTTTTT	CASSIPGQGASEKLFF
TRBJ2-7	TRBD1	few	TRBV7-2	TGTGCCAGCAGCCCGTCCGGACAGGGTTTTTACGAGCAGTACTTC	CASSPSGQGFYEQYF